This T cell receptor beta chain was found in a study of response to subunit inactivated influenza vaccine. Germline V gene data show CDR1 as SQVTM and CDR2 as ANQGSEA. Trimming stripped 0 bases from V and 9 bases from J, with 17 bases between. The CDR3 runs 15 residues. TCRdb analysed the RT-PCR reads with MiXCR anew, one entry per CDR3 protein. The sample lists 600,000 to 850,000 distinct CDR3 sequences; roughly 15% were seen once. Note on this clonotype: Its antigen is not known.

Whole-study results and caveats: Authors proposed each seasonal influenza vaccination draws in few new T cells.

The material sequenced was PBMCs from blood, taken less than 15 days before vaccination. The V gene is TRBV29-1, the J gene TRBJ2-2; D is possibly TRBD1 (6 bases). This receptor was identified in a man between 45 and 60 years old who received an inactivated influenza vaccine. CDR3 residues: CSVEDSGTGSRELFF. DNA for the CDR3: TGCAGCGTTGAAGACTCTGGAACAGGGAGCCGGGAGCTGTTTTTT.